This T cell receptor beta chain was documented in a study of preoperative IRX-2 immunotherapy in early breast cancer. Using immunoSEQ multiplex PCR, the repertoire was profiled, and TCRdb retains in-frame clones only, with some absent. The table lists roughly 3,300 clones, 71% of them singletons, with around 7% in the top ten. J was trimmed by 2 bases and V by 3 bases; bases with no gene match: 10. The germline V gene encodes CDR1 SGHNT and CDR2 YENEEA. The CDR3 totals 17 residues. The treatment was: preoperative locoregional IRX-2 cytokine immunotherapy. Patients received preoperative, locoregional IRX-2 cytokine immunotherapy in a phase Ib study.

The sequencing here drew on tumor tissue, taken after IRX-2 immunotherapy. The TCR was taken from a human donor with breast cancer. V usage is TRBV11-3 and J usage is TRBJ2-3; 8 bases match TRBD1. The CDR3 protein is CASSLARTGNPTDTQYF. As DNA, the CDR3 is TGTGCCAGCAGCTTGGCGCGGACAGGGAATCCCACAGATACGCAGTATTTT.